This T cell receptor (beta chain) was sequenced during a study of T cells in tuberculosis. As for the study in general: IGRA-negative adolescents, IGRA-positive adolescents with latent tuberculosis and adults with active tuberculosis formed this South African cohort. Whole-study results and caveats: GMM-specific TCRs were nearer to active tuberculosis alpha repertoires, suggesting expansion.

Tuberculin skin test and IGRA determined adolescents' latent tuberculosis status at entry. Notes on this clone: The target antigen is unknown.

The germline V gene has CDR1 SGHRS and CDR2 YFSETQ. V lost 4 bases to trimming and J lost 2 bases, with 17 bases between them. This CDR3 contains 16 residues. The repertoire was sequenced with immunoSEQ multiplex PCR; TCRdb's copy has only in-frame clones and lacks some. The data hold tens of thousands of clones, with nearly 95% observed a single time. The V and J genes are TRBV5-1 and TRBJ2-3; possible D gene TRBD1, 6 bases. The clonotype comes from a donor under 30 with latent tuberculosis or without tuberculosis infection. The sequenced sample consisted of PBMCs. The CDR3 reads CASSTMGDTITDTQYF. In DNA, the CDR3 is TGCGCCAGCAGCACAATGGGGGACACAATCACAGATACGCAGTATTTT.